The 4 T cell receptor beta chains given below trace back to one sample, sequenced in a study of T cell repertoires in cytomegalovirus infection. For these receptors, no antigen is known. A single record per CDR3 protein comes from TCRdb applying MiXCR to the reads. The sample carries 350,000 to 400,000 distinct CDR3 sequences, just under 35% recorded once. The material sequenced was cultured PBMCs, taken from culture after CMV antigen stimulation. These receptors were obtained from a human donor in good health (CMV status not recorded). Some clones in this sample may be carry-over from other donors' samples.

Written as DNA, the CDR3 is TGCAGCGTTAGTGACACCCTCACAGATACGCAGTATTTT. It yields the protein CSVSDTLTDTQYF. The chain uses TRBV29-1 and TRBJ2-3; D not certain. V was shortened by 5 bases and J by 2 bases, with 11 bases between the two germline ends. Per the germline V gene, CDR1 is SQVTM and CDR2 is ANQGSEA. The CDR3 runs 13 residues.

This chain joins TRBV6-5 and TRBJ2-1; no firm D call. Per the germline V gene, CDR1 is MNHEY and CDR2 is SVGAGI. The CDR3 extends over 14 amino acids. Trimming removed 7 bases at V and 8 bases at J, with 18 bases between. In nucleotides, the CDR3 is TGTGCCAGCAAGTTAAGTGCAGACGGCGATGAGCAGTTCTTC. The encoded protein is CASKLSADGDEQFF.

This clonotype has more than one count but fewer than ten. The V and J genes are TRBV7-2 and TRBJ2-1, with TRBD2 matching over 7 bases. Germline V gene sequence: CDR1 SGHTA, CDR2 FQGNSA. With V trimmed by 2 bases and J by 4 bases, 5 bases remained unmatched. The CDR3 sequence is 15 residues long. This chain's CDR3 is CASSLSTSVYNEQFF. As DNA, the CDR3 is TGTGCCAGCAGCTTAAGCACTAGCGTGTACAATGAGCAGTTCTTC.

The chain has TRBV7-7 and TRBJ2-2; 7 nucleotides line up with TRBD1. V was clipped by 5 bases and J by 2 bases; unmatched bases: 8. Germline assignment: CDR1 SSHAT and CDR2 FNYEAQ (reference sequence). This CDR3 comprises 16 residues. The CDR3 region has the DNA TGTGCCAGCAGCCAATCGCGACAGGGCAACACCGGGGAGCTGTTTTTT. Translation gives CASSQSRQGNTGELFF.